This passage covers 27 T cell receptor beta chains from one sample sequenced in a study of early T cells in non-severe SARS-CoV-2 infection. TCRdb used MiXCR to reprocess the 5' RACE reads, holding one entry per CDR3 protein. Of 80,000 to 95,000 distinct CDR3 sequences listed, around 12% were seen once; the top ten hold about 6%. The sample consisted of whole blood. These receptors were obtained from an adult who was a healthcare worker with PCR-confirmed SARS-CoV-2 infection or an uninfected control (not recorded which).

Many counts were recorded for this clonotype. This chain uses TRBV30 with TRBJ2-3, with 8 bases fitting TRBD2. CDR1 and CDR2 (germline): GTSNPN, SVGIG (reference sequence). This CDR3 comprises 15 residues. Unmatched junction bases numbered 7, after V lost 2 bases and J lost 3 bases. CDR3 region: CAWSSTGGATDTQYF. DNA of the CDR3: TGTGCCTGGAGTTCCACGGGGGGGGCGACAGATACGCAGTATTTT.

This clonotype was recorded a few times. The V and J genes are TRBV14 and TRBJ2-5; D is unresolved. V dropped 0 bases and J dropped 9 bases, with 11 bases sitting between them. This CDR3 contains 13 residues. The germline gives CDR1 SGHDN, CDR2 FVKESK. The CDR3 loop reads CASSQDLVDAQYF. As DNA, the CDR3 is TGTGCCAGCAGCCAAGATCTGGTGGATGCCCAGTACTTC.

The rearrangement uses TRBV7-2 and TRBJ2-3; TRBD2 aligns across 14 bases. The V segment lost 5 bases and the J segment 4 bases; nucleotides outside the gene matches: 5. The CDR3 runs to 16 residues. Germline CDR1 is SGHTA and CDR2 is FQGNSA. The CDR3 region is CASSPGLAGGADTQYF. CDR3 sequence (DNA): TGTGCCAGCAGCCCCGGACTAGCGGGAGGCGCAGATACGCAGTATTTT.

V and J are TRBV6-5 and TRBJ2-7; 8 bases match TRBD2. Germline V gene data show CDR1 as MNHEY and CDR2 as SVGAGI. Trimming removed 6 bases from V and 6 bases from J; junction bases left unmatched: 7. This CDR3 spans 13 amino acids. In DNA, the CDR3 is TGTGCCAGCAGCCGGGGACTAGAGCGCGAGCAGTACTTC. Translated: CASSRGLEREQYF.

This clonotype was observed a few times. The J gene is TRBJ2-5, the V gene TRBV29-1; D perhaps matches TRBD1 (6 bases). This CDR3 comprises 10 residues. The germline CDR1 and CDR2 sequences are SQVTM and ANQGSEA. Trimming cost V 8 bases and J 3 bases, with 7 bases left between them. Written as DNA, the CDR3 is TGCAGCCCAGGGGAAGAGACCCAGTACTTC. It specifies CSPGEETQYF.

The chain has TRBV13 and TRBJ2-3, with 15 bases that match TRBD2. Germline CDR1 and CDR2: PRHDT and FYEKMQ (reference sequence). J lost 0 bases, V lost 5 bases, and 6 bases had no gene match. This CDR3 has 18 residues. CDR3 sequence: CASSPGTSGRRSTDTQYF. The CDR3 bases are TGTGCCAGCAGCCCAGGGACTAGCGGGAGGAGGAGCACAGATACGCAGTATTTT.

This clonotype has more than one count but fewer than ten. The rearrangement uses TRBV6-5 and TRBJ2-1; D is perhaps TRBD1 (7 bases). Trimming took off 5 bases at V and 0 bases at J, with 17 bases between the two ends. The CDR3 has 17 amino acids. Germline-derived CDR1 and CDR2 are MNHEY and SVGAGI. The CDR3 here is CASSRNWRDSSYNEQFF. The CDR3 coding sequence is TGTGCCAGCAGTCGGAATTGGCGGGACAGCTCCTACAATGAGCAGTTCTTC.

A few counts support this clonotype. The chain joins TRBV27 to TRBJ1-1, with D maybe TRBD1 (6 bases). The germline V gene encodes CDR1 MNHEY and CDR2 SMNVEV (reference sequence). This CDR3 is built from 17 residues. Trimming took 8 bases from V and 5 from J, leaving 27 bases between them. DNA of the CDR3: TGTGCCAGCCGTCTAAAGGGACACACATCGGGAGGGACTGAAGCTTTCTTT. Its translation is CASRLKGHTSGGTEAFF.

This clonotype was seen repeatedly, ten times or more. The genes are TRBV4-3 and TRBJ2-3; D gene uncertain. CDR3 length equals 18 residues. Trimming removed 0 bases at V and 1 base at J, with 17 bases between. The germline gives CDR1 LGHNA, CDR2 YSLEER. The CDR3 reads CASSQDVMGSIGTDTQYF. CDR3 DNA sequence: TGCGCCAGCAGCCAAGATGTAATGGGGTCGATCGGCACAGATACGCAGTATTTT.

This chain links TRBV30 with TRBJ2-1, with TRBD2 matching 8 bases. Trimming took 1 base from V and 10 from J; bases not matched to a gene: 9. CDR3 length equals 14 residues. CDR1 and CDR2 from the germline V gene are GTSNPN and SVGIG (reference sequence). CDR3 loop: CAWSGTLLAVEQFF. CDR3 nucleotides: TGTGCCTGGAGTGGAACGCTACTAGCGGTAGAGCAGTTCTTC. Using reference TRBV30 and TRBJ2-1 for the parts outside the CDR3, the full variable domain is SQTIHQWPATLVQPVGSPLSLECTVEGTSNPNLYWYRQAAGRGLQLLFYSVGIGQISSEVPQNLSASRPQDRQFILSSKKLLLSDSGFYLCAWSGTLLAVEQFFGPGTRLTVL.

This clonotype was recorded many times. The chain is built from TRBV10-2 and TRBJ2-5; 10 positions agree with TRBD2. Germline V CDR1 and CDR2: WSHSY, SAAADI. Losses at the gene ends were 3 bases for V and 5 bases for J; bases not matched to a gene: 9. The CDR3 consists of 16 residues. CDR3: CASSDWASGSPETQYF. In DNA form, the CDR3 reads TGCGCCAGCAGTGATTGGGCTAGCGGGAGTCCGGAGACCCAGTACTTC.

This clonotype was detected many times. The rearrangement joins TRBV7-2 to TRBJ2-7; 7 bases align to TRBD1. V shed 5 bases, J shed 0 bases, and the junction held 7 bases outside the gene matches. The CDR3 runs to 15 residues. CDR1 and CDR2 (germline): SGHTA, FQGNSA. The CDR3 DNA follows: TGTGCCAGCAGCAGCAGCCGGGACAGCTCCTACGAGCAGTACTTC. This gives the protein CASSSSRDSSYEQYF. Complete variable domain (other parts from reference TRBV7-2 and TRBJ2-7): GAGVSQSPSNKVTEKGKDVELRCDPISGHTALYWYRQSLGQGLEFLIYFQGNSAPDKSGLPSDRFSAERTGGSVSTLTIQRTQQEDSAVYLCASSSSRDSSYEQYFGPGTRLTVT.

This clonotype came up many times. The chain joins TRBV25-1 to TRBJ1-5, with a possible D match to TRBD1 (5 bases). From germline, CDR1 is MGHDK and CDR2 SYGVNS. This CDR3 comprises 14 residues. V shed 3 bases and J shed 7 bases, with 13 bases lying between them. The chain's CDR3 is CASSEAGGSQPQHF. The DNA for the CDR3 is TGTGCCAGCAGTGAGGCGGGGGGAAGCCAGCCCCAGCATTTT. The full variable domain, its missing parts supplied by reference TRBV25-1 and TRBJ1-5, is EADIYQTPRYLVIGTGKKITLECSQTMGHDKMYWYQQDPGMELHLIHYSYGVNSTEKGDLSSESTVSRIRTEHFPLTLESARPSHTSQYLCASSEAGGSQPQHFGDGTRLSIL.

The table lists this clonotype with many counts. J is TRBJ2-7 and V is TRBV6-6, with D possibly matching TRBD2 (5 bases). The CDR3 contains 16 residues. Trimming pared 7 bases from V and 0 bases from J, leaving 19 bases between. Germline V gives CDR1 MNHNY, CDR2 SVGAGI (reference sequence). CDR3 sequence: CASTPAQTGSSYEQYF. The CDR3 nucleotides are TGTGCCAGCACCCCTGCGCAGACGGGGAGCTCCTACGAGCAGTACTTC.

The chain combines TRBV28 with TRBJ2-2, with no clear D. The CDR3 covers 15 residues. Trimming left V 2 bases short and J 0 bases short, with 7 bases between. The germline V gene encodes CDR1 MDHEN and CDR2 SYDVKM. DNA for the CDR3: TGTGCCAGCAGTTTAACGGCAGCGAACACCGGGGAGCTGTTTTTT. Amino acids: CASSLTAANTGELFF.

The rearrangement links TRBV20-1 to TRBJ2-7, with 7 bases that match TRBD2. Trimming took 3 bases from V and 7 from J; bases not matched to a gene: 9. The CDR3 sequence is 13 residues long. CDR1 is DFQATT and CDR2 is SNEGSKA in the germline V gene (reference sequence). As DNA, the CDR3 is TGCAGTGCTAGGGGCGCCGGGGGGAGAGAGCAGTACTTC. Its translation is CSARGAGGREQYF.

V gene TRBV12-5 combines with J gene TRBJ1-1; D unresolved. The CDR3 consists of 11 residues. The V end was cut by 6 bases, the J end by 0 bases, with 2 bases between. Per the germline V gene, CDR1 is LGHNT and CDR2 is FRNRAP. The CDR3 DNA reads TGTGCTAGTGGCCTGAACACTGAAGCTTTCTTT. Amino acid sequence: CASGLNTEAFF.

This sequence joins TRBV5-1 and TRBJ2-7, with TRBD2 matching 11 bases. V lost 3 bases and J lost 2; bases outside the gene matches: 7. This CDR3 has 16 amino acids. Germline CDR1 reads SGHRS; CDR2 reads YFSETQ. The CDR3 DNA reads TGCGCCAGCAGCTCCTTGACTAGCGGGGATACCTACGAGCAGTACTTC. This sequence encodes CASSSLTSGDTYEQYF.

There are a few counts of this clonotype. J is TRBJ2-7 and V is TRBV5-1; 7 positions agree with TRBD1. The ends lost 5 bases at V and 0 bases at J; junction bases unmatched: 2. The CDR3 runs 13 residues. Germline V gene data show CDR1 as SGHRS and CDR2 as YFSETQ. The CDR3 bases are TGCGCCAGCAGGACAGGGACCTCCTACGAGCAGTACTTC. It is translated as CASRTGTSYEQYF.

This clonotype has more than one count but fewer than ten. V is TRBV5-1 and J is TRBJ1-2; no definite D call. With 2 bases removed from V and 2 bases from J, the gap between germline ends came to 4 bases. CDR3 size: 12 residues. The germline V gene encodes CDR1 SGHRS and CDR2 YFSETQ. The CDR3 nucleotides are TGCGCCAGCAGCTTAGGAAACTATGGCTACACCTTC. Protein product: CASSLGNYGYTF.

The chain is built from TRBV3-1 and TRBJ1-1; tentatively, D is TRBD1 (5 bases). V was trimmed by 0 bases and J by 4 bases, leaving 15 bases between them. This CDR3 is 16 amino acids long. Germline-derived CDR1 and CDR2 are LGHDT and YNNKEL (reference sequence). CDR3 in amino acids: CASSQDYVGVGTEAFF. As DNA, the CDR3 is TGTGCCAGCAGCCAAGATTACGTAGGGGTGGGCACTGAAGCTTTCTTT. Using reference TRBV3-1 and TRBJ1-1 for the parts outside the CDR3, the full variable domain is DTAVSQTPKYLVTQMGNDKSIKCEQNLGHDTMYWYKQDSKKFLKIMFSYNNKELIINETVPNRFSPKSPDKAHLNLHINSLELGDSAVYFCASSQDYVGVGTEAFFGQGTRLTVV.

The J gene is TRBJ2-1, the V gene TRBV7-6; tentatively, D is TRBD2 (7 bases). CDR1 is SGHVS and CDR2 is FNYEAQ in the germline V gene. V dropped 5 bases and J dropped 9 bases, with 20 bases sitting between them. The CDR3 consists of 15 residues. CDR3 protein: CASSPGGGGPFEQFF. CDR3 bases: TGTGCCAGCAGCCCTGGGGGGGGCGGGCCATTTGAGCAGTTCTTC.

This clonotype was seen many times. The chain links TRBV7-2 to TRBJ2-1; 8 nucleotides line up with TRBD2. The CDR3 length is 16 residues. Unmatched junction bases numbered 6, after V lost 3 bases and J lost 2 bases. Germline CDR1 is SGHTA and CDR2 is FQGNSA. CDR3 in DNA: TGTGCCAGCAGCTTGGCGGGACTAGTCCCCTACAATGAGCAGTTCTTC. Protein sequence: CASSLAGLVPYNEQFF.

The chain links TRBV29-1 to TRBJ1-1; D is unclear. The CDR3 runs 13 residues. Trimming stripped 6 bases from V and 0 bases from J, with 11 bases between. The germline V gene has CDR1 SQVTM and CDR2 ANQGSEA. The chain's CDR3 is CSVNTAMNTEAFF. The CDR3 nucleotides are TGCAGCGTCAATACAGCCATGAACACTGAAGCTTTCTTT.

DNA for the CDR3: TGTGCCAGCAGCCCCGAGGTGGGCCAAGAGACCCAGTACTTC. This translates into CASSPEVGQETQYF. The genes are TRBV9 and TRBJ2-5; D not resolved. Trimming took off 4 bases at V and 1 base at J, with 11 bases between the two ends. This CDR3 has 14 residues. CDR1 is SGDLS, CDR2 YYNGEE, per germline.

This clonotype was seen only a few times. V gene TRBV27 combines with J gene TRBJ1-4; 10 positions agree with TRBD1. The CDR3 consists of 16 residues. The V and J ends lost 8 bases and 6 bases, in that order; junction bases with no gene match: 12. The V gene's germline CDR1 is MNHEY and CDR2 SMNVEV (reference sequence). CDR3 sequence reads: CASAGTGAVRDEKLFF. The CDR3 DNA follows: TGTGCCAGCGCCGGGACAGGGGCAGTACGGGATGAAAAACTGTTTTTT.

This clonotype was detected many times. The V gene is TRBV11-2, the J gene TRBJ2-1, with D unresolved. The CDR3 has 13 residues. Trimming shortened V by 4 bases and J by 7 bases, and 11 bases separated the two germline ends. Germline CDR1 SGHAT, CDR2 FQNNGV. The CDR3: CASSSYAENEQFF. The CDR3 coding sequence is TGTGCCAGCAGCTCCTACGCGGAAAATGAGCAGTTCTTC.